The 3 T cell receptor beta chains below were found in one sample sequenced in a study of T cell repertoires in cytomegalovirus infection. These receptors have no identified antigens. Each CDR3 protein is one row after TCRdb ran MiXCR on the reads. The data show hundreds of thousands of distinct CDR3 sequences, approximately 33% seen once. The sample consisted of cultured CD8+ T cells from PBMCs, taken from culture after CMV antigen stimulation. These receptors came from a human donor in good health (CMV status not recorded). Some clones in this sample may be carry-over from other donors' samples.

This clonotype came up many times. The CDR3 region is CASSYFGSGTEAFF. The CDR3 coding sequence is TGTGCCAGCAGTTATTTCGGCAGCGGGACTGAAGCTTTCTTT. The chain employs TRBV6-2 or TRBV6-3 and TRBJ1-1; D gene uncertain. There are 14 residues in the CDR3. The germline V gene has CDR1 MNHEY and CDR2 SVGEGT. V was trimmed by 3 bases and J by 5 bases, leaving 13 bases between them.

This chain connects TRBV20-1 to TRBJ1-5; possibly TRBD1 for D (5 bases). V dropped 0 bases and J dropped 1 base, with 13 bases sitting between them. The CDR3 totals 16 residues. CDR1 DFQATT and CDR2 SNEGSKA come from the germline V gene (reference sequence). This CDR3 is CSARDTEGISNQPQHF. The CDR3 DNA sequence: TGCAGTGCTAGAGATACAGAGGGGATCAGCAATCAGCCCCAGCATTTT.

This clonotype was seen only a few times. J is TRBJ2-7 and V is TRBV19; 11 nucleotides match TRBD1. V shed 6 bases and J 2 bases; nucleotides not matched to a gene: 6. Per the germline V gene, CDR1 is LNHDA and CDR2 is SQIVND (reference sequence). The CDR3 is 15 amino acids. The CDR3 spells CASSTDRGPPYEQYV. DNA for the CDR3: TGTGCCAGTAGCACGGACAGGGGGCCCCCCTACGAGCAGTACGTC.